This section outlines one T cell receptor (beta chain) sequence together with its context. Its target is unknown. Germline V CDR1 and CDR2: MGHRA, YSYEKL. V shed 2 bases and J 8 bases; nucleotides not matched to a gene: 1. The CDR3 contains 13 residues. These data originate in a study of CD8 T cells in Susac syndrome. Study background: At the time their blood was drawn, patients with Susac syndrome were either therapy-naive, on corticosteroids (with some of them also receiving intravenous immunoglobulin), or on intravenous immunoglobulin alone.

Study-level findings and limits: CD4+ T cell repertoires in Susac syndrome lacked clonal expansion.

Reverse transcription of 0.5 to 1 ug RNA was carried out with random hexamers. Multiplex immunoSEQ PCR targeted 54 Vbeta and 13 Jbeta TCR beta segments. MiXCR, run by TCRdb on the immunoSEQ multiplex PCR reads, gives a single entry per CDR3 protein. The sample holds approximately 190,000 distinct CDR3 sequences, roughly nine tenths seen once. TCR beta from blood CD8+ and CD4+ T cells was sequenced. This sequence was found in a human donor with Susac syndrome. The chain is built from TRBV4-1 and TRBJ1-4; 8 bases fit TRBD1. Sequencing used CD4+ T cells from PBMCs. CDR3 sequence reads: CASSQRTGEKLFF. The DNA for the CDR3 is TGCGCCAGCAGCCAACGGACAGGGGAAAAACTGTTTTTT.